This entry features one T cell receptor (beta chain) sequence. Its antigen is not identified. The source of the sample is a study of cytotoxic CD8 clonotypes in ibrutinib-treated CLL. Study at large: The patients comprised 11 relapsed/refractory and about 15 treatment-naive cases, 17 to 18 IGHV unmutated. Results showed some 25 partial and 2 complete responses; following median roughly 66 months, 14 remained remitted, about 12 advanced.

Whole-study results and caveats: Clonality (at baseline) was higher than in age-matched healthy donors and tracked circulating CD8+ T-cell counts.

Sequencing was designed to attain a depth spanning 1 in 200,000 to 1 in 1 million T cells. Assay used: immunoSEQ multiplex PCR; TCRdb lists only in-frame clones, some missing. The sample lists around 14,000 clones, under 65% occurring once. The TCR comes from a human donor with chronic lymphocytic leukemia. The source was PBMCs, collected at an approximately 23-month disease-progression time point, from a patient treated with ibrutinib.

CDR3 residues: CASRTSGGYNEQFF. The CDR3 DNA reads as TGTGCCAGCCGGACTAGCGGGGGGTACAATGAGCAGTTCTTC. This rearrangement joins TRBV25-1 to TRBJ2-1, with 14 bases matching TRBD2. Germline loops: CDR1 MGHDK, CDR2 SYGVNS. The CDR3 sequence is 14 residues long. Trimming cost V 8 bases and J 4 bases; bases outside gene matches: 1.